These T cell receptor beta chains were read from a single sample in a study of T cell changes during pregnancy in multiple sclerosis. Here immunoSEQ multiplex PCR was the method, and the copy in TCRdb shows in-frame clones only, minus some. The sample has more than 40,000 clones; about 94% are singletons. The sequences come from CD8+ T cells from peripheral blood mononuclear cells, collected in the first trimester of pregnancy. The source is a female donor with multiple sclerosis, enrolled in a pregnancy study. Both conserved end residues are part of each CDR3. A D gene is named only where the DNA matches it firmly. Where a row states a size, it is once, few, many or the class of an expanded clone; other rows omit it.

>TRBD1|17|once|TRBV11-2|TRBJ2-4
TGTGCCAGCAGCTTAGGAGGGACAGCTCTAGCCAAAAACATTCAGTACTTC
CASSLGGTALAKNIQYF
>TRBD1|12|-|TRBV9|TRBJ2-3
TGTGCCAGCAGCGGACAGGGAGATACGCAGTATTTT
CASSGQGDTQYF
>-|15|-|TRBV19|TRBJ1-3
TGTGCCAGTAGTATGGCCCCTGGGGGGGCTCACACCATATATTTT
CASSMAPGGAHTIYF
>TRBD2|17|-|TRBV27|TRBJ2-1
TGTGCCAGCAGTTTATTAACGACTAGCGGGAGCCCTGAGAGGCAGTTCTTC
CASSLLTTSGSPERQFF
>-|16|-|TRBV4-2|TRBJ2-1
TGTGCCAGCAGCCAAGATCGGTATGAGGCCTACAATGAGCAGTTCTTC
CASSQDRYEAYNEQFF
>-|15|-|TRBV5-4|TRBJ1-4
TGTGCCAGCAGCTCGGGAGGGGTTCTTAATGAAAAACTGTTTTTT
CASSSGGVLNEKLFF
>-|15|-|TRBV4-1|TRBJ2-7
TGCGCCAGCAGCCAAGGACGGGGGAGCTCCTACGAGCAGTACTTC
CASSQGRGSSYEQYF
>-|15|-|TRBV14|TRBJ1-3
TGTGCCAGCAGCCAAGTGTTAGACTCTGGAAACACCATATATTTT
CASSQVLDSGNTIYF
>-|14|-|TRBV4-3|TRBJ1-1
TGCGCCAGCAGCCACGCTTACGGGGAGGCTGAAGCTTTCTTT
CASSHAYGEAEAFF
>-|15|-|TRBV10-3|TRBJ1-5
TGTGCCATCAGTGAGTCGCGGAGTAGCAATCAGCCCCAGCATTTT
CAISESRSSNQPQHF
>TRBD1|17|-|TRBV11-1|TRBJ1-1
TGTGCCAGCAGCTTTGGGGGAAGGGGGCCGACTGACTCTGAAGCTTTCTTT
CASSFGGRGPTDSEAFF
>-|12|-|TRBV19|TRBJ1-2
TGTGCCAGTAGTACCGGACAGAATGGCTACACCTTC
CASSTGQNGYTF
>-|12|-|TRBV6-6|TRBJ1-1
TGTGCCAGCAGTTTAGTAAACACTGAAGCTTTCTTT
CASSLVNTEAFF
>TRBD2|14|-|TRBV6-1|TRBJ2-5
TGTGCCAGCGGACATAGCGGGGGGGAAGAGACCCAGTACTTC
CASGHSGGEETQYF
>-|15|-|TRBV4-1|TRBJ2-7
TGCGCCAGCAGCCCGGGACATCCGAGCTCCTACGAGCAGTACTTC
CASSPGHPSSYEQYF
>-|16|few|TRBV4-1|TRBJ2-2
TGCGCCAGCAGCCAAAGTCCGGGGGGCGGGACCGGGGAGCTGTTTTTT
CASSQSPGGGTGELFF
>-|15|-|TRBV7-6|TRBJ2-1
TGTGCCAGCAGCTTAGAACCAGACAGTTACAATGAGCAGTTCTTC
CASSLEPDSYNEQFF
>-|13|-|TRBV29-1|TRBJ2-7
TGCAGCGTTGAAGACACGAGCTCCTACGAGCAGTACTTC
CSVEDTSSYEQYF
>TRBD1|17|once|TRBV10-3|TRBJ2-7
TGTGCCATCAGTGAGTTCTCTCCGGGACAGGGGACCTACGAGCAGTACTTC
CAISEFSPGQGTYEQYF
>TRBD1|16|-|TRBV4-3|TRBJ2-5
TGCGCCAGCAGCCAAGGTCCCGGGACAGGGGGGCAGACCCAGTACTTC
CASSQGPGTGGQTQYF
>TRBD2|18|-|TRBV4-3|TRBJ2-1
TGCGCCAGCAGCAAGCAGCGGACTAGCGCAGCTTACTACAATGAGCAGTTCTTC
CASSKQRTSAAYYNEQFF
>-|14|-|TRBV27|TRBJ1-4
TGTGCCAGCAGGACCCAGGGGTTAAATGAAAAACTGTTTTTT
CASRTQGLNEKLFF
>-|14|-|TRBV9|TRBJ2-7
TGTGCCAGCAGCCCTCCCTCGGTTTCCTACGAGCAGTACTTC
CASSPPSVSYEQYF
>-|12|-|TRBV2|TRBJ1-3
TGTGCCAGCAGGGGGAGCAAAAACACCATATATTTT
CASRGSKNTIYF
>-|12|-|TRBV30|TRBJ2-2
TGTGCCTGGAGTCGGGGGACCGGGGAGCTGTTTTTT
CAWSRGTGELFF
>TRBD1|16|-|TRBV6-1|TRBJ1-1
TGTGCCAGCAGTGAAATCAGGGACAGGATATCCCCTGAAGCTTTCTTT
CASSEIRDRISPEAFF
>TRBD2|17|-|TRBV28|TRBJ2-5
TGTGCCAGCTGTCTCTGGGGTAGCGGGAGTTGGGGAGAGACCCAGTACTTC
CASCLWGSGSWGETQYF
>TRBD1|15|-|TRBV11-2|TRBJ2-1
TGTGCCAGCAGCTTCCGGGACAGTACATACAATGAGCAGTTCTTC
CASSFRDSTYNEQFF
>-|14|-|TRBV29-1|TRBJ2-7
TGCAGCACTGGACCGTACAGGGGGGGCTACGAGCAGTACTTC
CSTGPYRGGYEQYF
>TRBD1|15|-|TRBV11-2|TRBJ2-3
TGTGCCAGCAGACTAGGGACAGCCAGCACAGATACGCAGTATTTT
CASRLGTASTDTQYF
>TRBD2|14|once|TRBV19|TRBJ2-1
TGTGCCACCCGACTAGCGGATATTTACAATGAGCAGTTCTTC
CATRLADIYNEQFF
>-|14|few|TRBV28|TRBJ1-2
TGTGCCAGCAGCTCCCCTCCAGAGGACTATGGCTACACCTTC
CASSSPPEDYGYTF
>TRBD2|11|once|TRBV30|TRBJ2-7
TGCTCCGGGACTAGTGAGTACGAGCAGTACTTC
CSGTSEYEQYF
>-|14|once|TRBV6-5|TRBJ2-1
TGTGCCAGCATGGGGCAGGGGTATCCCTACGAGCAGTTCTTC
CASMGQGYPYEQFF
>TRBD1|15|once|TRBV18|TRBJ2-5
TGTGCCAGCTCACTTTACGGGACAGGGGAGGAGACCCAGTACTTC
CASSLYGTGEETQYF
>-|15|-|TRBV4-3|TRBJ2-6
TGCGCCAGCAGCCAAGATAGTTCTGGGGCCAACGTCCTGACTTTC
CASSQDSSGANVLTF
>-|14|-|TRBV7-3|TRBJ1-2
TGTGCCAGCAGCCTCCCTGGCGGGGTTGACGGCTACACCTTC
CASSLPGGVDGYTF
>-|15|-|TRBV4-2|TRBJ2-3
TGTGCCAGCAGCCAAGATCCCCAGGCCGCAGATACGCAGTATTTT
CASSQDPQAADTQYF
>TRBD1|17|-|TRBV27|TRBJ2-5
TGTGCCAGCAGTCTGCCCGACGGGACAGGGAGGTTAGAGACCCAGTACTTC
CASSLPDGTGRLETQYF
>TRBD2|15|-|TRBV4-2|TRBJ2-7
TGTGCCAGCAGCCTCGGGACTAGCGGATCCTACGAGCAGTACTTC
CASSLGTSGSYEQYF
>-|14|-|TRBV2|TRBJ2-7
TGTGCCAGCAACCTTGGACAGCTAAACTACGAGCAGTACTTC
CASNLGQLNYEQYF
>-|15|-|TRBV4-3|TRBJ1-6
TGCGCCAGCAGCCAACGTGGGGGGGTAGGGTCACCCCTCCACTTT
CASSQRGGVGSPLHF
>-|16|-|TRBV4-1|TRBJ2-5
TGCGCCAGCAGCCCCGCGACACAGGGCCCCCAAGAGACCCAGTACTTC
CASSPATQGPQETQYF
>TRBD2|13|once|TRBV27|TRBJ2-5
TGTGCCAGCAGTGGGGGACTAGGGGAGACCCAGTACTTC
CASSGGLGETQYF
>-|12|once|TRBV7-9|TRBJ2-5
TGTGCCAGCAGCCCCACTCCAGAGACCCAGTACTTC
CASSPTPETQYF
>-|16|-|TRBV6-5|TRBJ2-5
TGTGCCAGCAGTTTTTCCCCCGGCGGTAACCAAGAGACCCAGTACTTC
CASSFSPGGNQETQYF
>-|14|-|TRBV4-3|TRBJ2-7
TGCGCCAGCAGCCAAGAGTGGGAGACTTACGAGCAGTACTTC
CASSQEWETYEQYF
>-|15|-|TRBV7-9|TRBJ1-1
TGTGCCAGCAGCCCGGGGTGGGGGGAATACACTGAAGCTTTCTTT
CASSPGWGEYTEAFF
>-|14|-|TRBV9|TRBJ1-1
TGTGCCAGCAGCGTAGGTAGTCGGGTGACTGAAGCTTTCTTT
CASSVGSRVTEAFF
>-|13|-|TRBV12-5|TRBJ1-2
TGTGCTAGTGGTTTGGTCACAGGGAGCGGCTACACCTTC
CASGLVTGSGYTF
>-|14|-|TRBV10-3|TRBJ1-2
TGTGCCATCAGTGAGAACATCGGACTGGAAGGCTACACCTTC
CAISENIGLEGYTF
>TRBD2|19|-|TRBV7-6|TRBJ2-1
TGTGCCAGCAGCTCCCCGCGGGGACTAGAGGACAGCTCCTACAATGAGCAGTTCTTC
CASSSPRGLEDSSYNEQFF
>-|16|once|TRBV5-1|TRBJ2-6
TGCGCCAGCAGCCTCGTCGTAAACTCTGGGGCCAACGTCCTGACTTTC
CASSLVVNSGANVLTF
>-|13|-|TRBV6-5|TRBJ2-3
TGTGCCAGCGGGGCCCCACCGGAAGATACGCAGTATTTT
CASGAPPEDTQYF
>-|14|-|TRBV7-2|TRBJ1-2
TGTGCCAGCAGCTTAGCCCCCAGGGTCGATGGCTACACCTTC
CASSLAPRVDGYTF
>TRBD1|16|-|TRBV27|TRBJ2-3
TGTGCCAGCAGTTTATCGTTGGACAGGGTATGGGATACGCAGTATTTT
CASSLSLDRVWDTQYF
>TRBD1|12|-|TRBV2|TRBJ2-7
TGTGCCGGCCGGGACAGGGTGGGCGAGCAGTACTTC
CAGRDRVGEQYF
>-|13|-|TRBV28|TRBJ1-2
TGTGCCAGCACCCCGCCGGACAGCTATGGCTACACCTTC
CASTPPDSYGYTF
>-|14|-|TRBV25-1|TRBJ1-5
TGTGCCAGCAGTGAAGCGGGGGACAATCAGCCCCAGCATTTT
CASSEAGDNQPQHF
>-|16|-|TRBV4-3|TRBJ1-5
TGCGCCAGCAGCCAAGATCGGGGAGCAGTCAATCAGCCCCAGCATTTT
CASSQDRGAVNQPQHF